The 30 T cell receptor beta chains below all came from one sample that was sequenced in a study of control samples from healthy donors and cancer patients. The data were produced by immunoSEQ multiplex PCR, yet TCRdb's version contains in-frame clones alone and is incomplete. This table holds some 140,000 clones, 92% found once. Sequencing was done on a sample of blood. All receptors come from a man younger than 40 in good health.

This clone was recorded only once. Here the CDR3 DNA reads TGTGCCAGCAGTTACACGGGACAGGGTGGTCGTACTGAAGCTTTCTTT. Translation: CASSYTGQGGRTEAFF. V gene TRBV6-5 combines with J gene TRBJ1-1, with TRBD1 matching over 9 bases. The CDR3 contains 16 residues. The V gene's germline CDR1 is MNHEY and CDR2 SVGAGI. V was clipped by 2 bases and J by 5 bases; unmatched bases: 9.

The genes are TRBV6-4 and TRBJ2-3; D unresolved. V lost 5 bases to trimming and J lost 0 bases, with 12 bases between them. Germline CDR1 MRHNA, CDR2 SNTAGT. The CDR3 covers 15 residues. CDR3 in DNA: TGTGCCAGCAGTCCAACGGTTCTTAGCACAGATACGCAGTATTTT. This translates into CASSPTVLSTDTQYF.

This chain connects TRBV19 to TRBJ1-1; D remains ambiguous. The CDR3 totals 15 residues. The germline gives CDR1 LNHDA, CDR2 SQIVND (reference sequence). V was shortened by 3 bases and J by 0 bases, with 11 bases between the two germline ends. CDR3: CASSMSGFLNTEAFF. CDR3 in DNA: TGTGCCAGTAGTATGTCTGGTTTCTTGAACACTGAAGCTTTCTTT.

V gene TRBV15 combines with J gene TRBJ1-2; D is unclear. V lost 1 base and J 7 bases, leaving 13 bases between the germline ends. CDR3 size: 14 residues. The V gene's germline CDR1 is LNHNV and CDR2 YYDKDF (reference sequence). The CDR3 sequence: CATSRGRQSSGYTF. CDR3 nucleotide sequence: TGTGCCACCAGCAGAGGTAGACAATCTTCTGGCTACACCTTC.

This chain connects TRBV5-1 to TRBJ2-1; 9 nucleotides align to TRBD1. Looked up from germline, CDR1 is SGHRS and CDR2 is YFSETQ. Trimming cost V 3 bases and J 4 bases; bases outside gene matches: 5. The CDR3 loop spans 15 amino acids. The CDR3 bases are TGCGCCAGCAGCTGGGGACAGGGACCGTACAATGAGCAGTTCTTC. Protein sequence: CASSWGQGPYNEQFF. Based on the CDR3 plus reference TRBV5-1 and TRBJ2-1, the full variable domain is KAGVTQTPRYLIKTRGQQVTLSCSPISGHRSVSWYQQTPGQGLQFLFEYFSETQRNKGNFPGRFSGRQFSNSRSEMNVSTLELGDSALYLCASSWGQGPYNEQFFGPGTRLTVL.

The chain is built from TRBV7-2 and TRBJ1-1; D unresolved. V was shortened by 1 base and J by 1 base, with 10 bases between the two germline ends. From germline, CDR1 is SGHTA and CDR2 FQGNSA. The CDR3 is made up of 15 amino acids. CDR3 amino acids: CASSLGTFRNTEAFF. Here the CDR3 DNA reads TGTGCCAGCAGCTTAGGAACTTTCCGGAACACTGAAGCTTTCTTT.

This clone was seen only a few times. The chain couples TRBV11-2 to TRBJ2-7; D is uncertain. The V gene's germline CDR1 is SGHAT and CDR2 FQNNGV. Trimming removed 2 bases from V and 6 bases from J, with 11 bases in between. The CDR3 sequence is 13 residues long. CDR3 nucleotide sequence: TGTGCCAGCAGCTTAAGGTCTTATGGCGAGCAGTACTTC. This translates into CASSLRSYGEQYF.

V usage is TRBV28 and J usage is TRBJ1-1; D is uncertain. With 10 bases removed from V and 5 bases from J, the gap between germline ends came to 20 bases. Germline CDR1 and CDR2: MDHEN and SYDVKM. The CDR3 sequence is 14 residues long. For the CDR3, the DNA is TGTGCCACCCGATTCTCGCGGATGGGGACTGAAGCTTTCTTT. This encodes CATRFSRMGTEAFF.

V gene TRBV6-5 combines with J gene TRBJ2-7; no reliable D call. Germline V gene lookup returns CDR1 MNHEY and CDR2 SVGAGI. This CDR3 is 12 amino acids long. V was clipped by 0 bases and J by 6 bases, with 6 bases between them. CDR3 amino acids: CASSYSRSEQYF. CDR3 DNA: TGTGCCAGCAGTTACTCGAGGTCCGAGCAGTACTTC.

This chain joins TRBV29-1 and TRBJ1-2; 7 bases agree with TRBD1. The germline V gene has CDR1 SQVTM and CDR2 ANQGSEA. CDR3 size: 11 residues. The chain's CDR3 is CTTQTGNGYTF. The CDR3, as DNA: TGCACTACACAGACAGGGAACGGCTACACCTTC.

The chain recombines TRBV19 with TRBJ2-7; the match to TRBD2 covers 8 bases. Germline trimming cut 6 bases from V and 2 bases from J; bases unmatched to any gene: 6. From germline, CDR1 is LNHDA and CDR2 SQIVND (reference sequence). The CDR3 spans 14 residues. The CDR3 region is CASSHRGGAYEQYF. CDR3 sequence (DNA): TGTGCCAGTAGCCATCGGGGGGGGGCCTACGAGCAGTACTTC.

The chain's CDR3 is CASSPDRGLSPLHF. CDR3 nucleotides: TGTGCCAGCAGCCCGGACAGGGGGCTTTCACCCCTCCACTTT. This chain uses TRBV7-2 with TRBJ1-6; 11 bases line up with TRBD1. J gave up 9 bases and V 5 bases, and 3 bases lay outside the gene matches. Germline assignment: CDR1 SGHTA and CDR2 FQGNSA. The CDR3 runs to 14 residues. Together with reference TRBV7-2 and TRBJ1-6, the CDR3 gives the full variable domain: GAGVSQSPSNKVTEKGKDVELRCDPISGHTALYWYRQSLGQGLEFLIYFQGNSAPDKSGLPSDRFSAERTGGSVSTLTIQRTQQEDSAVYLCASSPDRGLSPLHFGNGTRLTVT.

The CDR3 sequence: CASRYSTVNTEAFF. The CDR3 nucleotides are TGTGCCAGCAGATATTCGACAGTGAACACTGAAGCTTTCTTT. The V gene is TRBV7-9, the J gene TRBJ1-1; D may be TRBD1 (5 bases). V was trimmed by 6 bases and J by 0 bases, leaving 11 bases between them. CDR3 size: 14 residues. Germline V gene data show CDR1 as SEHNR and CDR2 as FQNEAQ (reference sequence).

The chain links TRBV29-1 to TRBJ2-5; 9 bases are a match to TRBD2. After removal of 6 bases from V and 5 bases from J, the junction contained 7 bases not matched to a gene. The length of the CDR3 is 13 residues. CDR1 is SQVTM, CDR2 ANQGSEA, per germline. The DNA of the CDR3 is TGCAGCGTCCAGACTAGCGGTACGGAGACCCAGTACTTC. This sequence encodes CSVQTSGTETQYF.

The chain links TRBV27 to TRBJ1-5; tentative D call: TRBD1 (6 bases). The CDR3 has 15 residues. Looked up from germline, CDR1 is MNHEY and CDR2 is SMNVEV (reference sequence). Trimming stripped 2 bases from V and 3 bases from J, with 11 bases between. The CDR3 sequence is CASSLVRDINQPQHF. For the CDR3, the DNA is TGTGCCAGCAGTTTAGTTCGGGACATCAATCAGCCCCAGCATTTT.

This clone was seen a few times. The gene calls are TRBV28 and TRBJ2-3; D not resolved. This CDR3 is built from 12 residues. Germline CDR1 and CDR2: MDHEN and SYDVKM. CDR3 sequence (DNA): TGTGCTAGTCGGACCCGCACAGATACGCAGTATTTT. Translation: CASRTRTDTQYF.

CDR3 in DNA: TGTGCGGGGGGGACAAACTACAATGAGCAGTTCTTC. This encodes CAGGTNYNEQFF. The V and J genes are TRBV2 and TRBJ2-1; tentatively, D is TRBD2 (7 bases). The CDR3 has 12 residues. Germline V CDR1 and CDR2: SNHLY, FYNNEI.

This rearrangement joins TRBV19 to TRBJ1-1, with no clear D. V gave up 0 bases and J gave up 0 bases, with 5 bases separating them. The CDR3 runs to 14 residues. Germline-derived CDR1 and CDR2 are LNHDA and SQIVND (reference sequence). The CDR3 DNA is TGTGCCAGTAGTATAGAGGCGGTGAACACTGAAGCTTTCTTT. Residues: CASSIEAVNTEAFF.

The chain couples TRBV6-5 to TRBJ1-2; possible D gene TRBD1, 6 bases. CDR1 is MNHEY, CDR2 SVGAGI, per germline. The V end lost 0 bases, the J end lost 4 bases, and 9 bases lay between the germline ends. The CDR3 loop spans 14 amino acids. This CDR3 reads CASSYSGRGYGYTF. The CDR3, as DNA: TGTGCCAGCAGTTACTCCGGCAGGGGCTATGGCTACACCTTC.

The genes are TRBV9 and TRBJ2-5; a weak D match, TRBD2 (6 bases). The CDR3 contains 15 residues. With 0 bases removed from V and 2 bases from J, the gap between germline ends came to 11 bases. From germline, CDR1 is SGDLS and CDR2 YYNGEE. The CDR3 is CASSVGGLLQETQYF. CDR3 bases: TGTGCCAGCAGCGTAGGGGGACTCCTTCAAGAGACCCAGTACTTC.

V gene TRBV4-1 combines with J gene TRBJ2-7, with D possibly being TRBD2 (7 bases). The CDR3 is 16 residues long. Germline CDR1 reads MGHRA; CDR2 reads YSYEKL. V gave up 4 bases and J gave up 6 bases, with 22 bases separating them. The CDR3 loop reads CASSPPRGGGLREQYF. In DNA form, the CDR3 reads TGCGCCAGCAGCCCACCCCGAGGGGGGGGACTGCGCGAGCAGTACTTC.

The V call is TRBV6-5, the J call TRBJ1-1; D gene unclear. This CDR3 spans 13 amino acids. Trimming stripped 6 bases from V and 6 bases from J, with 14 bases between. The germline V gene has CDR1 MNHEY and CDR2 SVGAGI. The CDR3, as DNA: TGTGCCAGCAGCCCCGGGAGGAATTCTGAAGCTTTCTTT. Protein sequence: CASSPGRNSEAFF.

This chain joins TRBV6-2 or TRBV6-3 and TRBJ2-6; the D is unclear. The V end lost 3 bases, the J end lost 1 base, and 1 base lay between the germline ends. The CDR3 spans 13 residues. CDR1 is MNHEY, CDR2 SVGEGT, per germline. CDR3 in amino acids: CASSYSGANVLTF. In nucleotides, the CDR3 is TGTGCCAGCAGTTATTCTGGGGCCAACGTCCTGACTTTC.

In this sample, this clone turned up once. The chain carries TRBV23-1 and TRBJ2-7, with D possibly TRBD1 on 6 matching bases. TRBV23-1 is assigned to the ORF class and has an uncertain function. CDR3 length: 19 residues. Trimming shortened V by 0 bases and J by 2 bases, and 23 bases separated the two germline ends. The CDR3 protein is CASSQSAADSNTKAYEQYF. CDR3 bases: TGCGCCAGCAGTCAATCCGCTGCGGACAGTAATACAAAGGCCTACGAGCAGTACTTC.

The CDR3 sequence: CASSTSRGSTNEKLFF. The CDR3 nucleotides read TGTGCCAGCAGCACCTCGAGAGGCTCAACTAATGAAAAACTGTTTTTT. V gene TRBV7-9 combines with J gene TRBJ1-4; D unresolved. The ends were cut back, 5 bases at V and 0 bases at J, with 13 bases in the middle. The CDR3 is 16 residues long. The germline CDR1 and CDR2 sequences are SEHNR and FQNEAQ (reference sequence).

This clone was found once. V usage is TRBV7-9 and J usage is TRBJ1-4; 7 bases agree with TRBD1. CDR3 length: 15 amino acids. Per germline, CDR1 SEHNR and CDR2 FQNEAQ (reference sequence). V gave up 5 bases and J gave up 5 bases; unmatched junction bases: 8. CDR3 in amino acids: CASSQGTDTNEKLFF. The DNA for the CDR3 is TGTGCCAGCAGCCAGGGGACAGACACAAATGAAAAACTGTTTTTT.

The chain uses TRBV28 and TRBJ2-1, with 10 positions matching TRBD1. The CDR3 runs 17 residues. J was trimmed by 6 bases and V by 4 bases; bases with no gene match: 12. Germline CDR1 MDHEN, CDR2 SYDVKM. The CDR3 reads CASSSYRRDRGFNEQFF. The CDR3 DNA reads TGTGCCAGCAGTTCCTATCGCCGGGACAGGGGATTCAATGAGCAGTTCTTC.

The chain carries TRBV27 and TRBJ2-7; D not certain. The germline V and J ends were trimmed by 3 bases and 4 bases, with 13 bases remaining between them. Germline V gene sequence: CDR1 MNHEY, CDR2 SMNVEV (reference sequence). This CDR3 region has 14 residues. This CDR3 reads CASSLSLPVYEQYF. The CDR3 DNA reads TGTGCCAGCAGTTTGTCCCTCCCAGTATACGAGCAGTACTTC.

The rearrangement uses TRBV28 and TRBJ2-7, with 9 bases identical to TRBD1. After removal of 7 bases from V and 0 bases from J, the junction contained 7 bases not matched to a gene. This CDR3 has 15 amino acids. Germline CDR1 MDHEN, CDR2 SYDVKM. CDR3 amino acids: CASNTDRGSSYEQYF. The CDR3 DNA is TGTGCCAGCAATACGGACAGGGGCTCCTCCTACGAGCAGTACTTC.

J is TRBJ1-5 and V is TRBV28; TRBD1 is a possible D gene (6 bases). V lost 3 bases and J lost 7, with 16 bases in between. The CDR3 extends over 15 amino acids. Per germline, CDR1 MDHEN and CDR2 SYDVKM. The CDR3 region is CASSFDVQGRQPQHF. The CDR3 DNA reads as TGTGCCAGCAGTTTCGACGTACAGGGTCGACAGCCCCAGCATTTT.